This section outlines one TCR beta chain sequence together with its context. Antigen specificity is unknown. The PCR was carried out with 60 Vbeta primers and 13 Jbeta primers. Here immunoSEQ multiplex PCR was the method, and the copy in TCRdb shows in-frame clones only, minus some. The repertoire has 80,000 to 95,000 clones, 65% to 80% of them found once; the top ten carry about 15%. This specimen belongs to a study of cytomegalovirus exposure and HLA in healthy donors. Overall study results and limits: Specific recognition of CMV antigens was confirmed in vitro for a few chains (all CMV-associated). A classifier reportedly called cytomegalovirus status with high sensitivity and specificity. The study designated around 150 TCR beta chains cytomegalovirus-associated. Relative to the roughly 700-donor mean, N-insertions were reportedly fewer in an Asian-associated ancestry cluster in a later analysis.

This CDR3 comprises 15 residues. Deletions cut 1 base from V and 0 bases from J, with 8 bases between. From germline, CDR1 is SGDLS and CDR2 YYNGEE. This receptor was taken from a woman in her forties or fifties in good health and CMV-seropositive. The specimen was PBMCs. The genes are TRBV9 and TRBJ2-1; the D gene is possibly TRBD2 (6 bases). The CDR3, as DNA: TGTGCCAGCAGCGTATCTAGCGTCTCCTACAATGAGCAGTTCTTC. Amino acids: CASSVSSVSYNEQFF.